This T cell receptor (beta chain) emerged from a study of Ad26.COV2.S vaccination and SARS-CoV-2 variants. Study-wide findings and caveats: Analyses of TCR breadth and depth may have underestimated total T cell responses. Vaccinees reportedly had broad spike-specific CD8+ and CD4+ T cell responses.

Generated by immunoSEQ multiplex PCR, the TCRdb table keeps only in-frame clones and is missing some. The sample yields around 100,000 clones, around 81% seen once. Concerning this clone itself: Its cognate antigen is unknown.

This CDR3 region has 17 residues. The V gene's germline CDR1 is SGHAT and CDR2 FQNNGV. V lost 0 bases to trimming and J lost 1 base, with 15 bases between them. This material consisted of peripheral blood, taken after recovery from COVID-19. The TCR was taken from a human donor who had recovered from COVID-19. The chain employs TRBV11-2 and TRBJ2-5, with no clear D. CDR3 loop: CASSLDRGFVVQETQYF. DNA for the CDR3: TGTGCCAGCAGCTTAGATCGTGGATTTGTAGTCCAAGAGACCCAGTACTTC.